This entry concerns a single T cell receptor (beta chain). Its antigen is not known. The CDR3 contains 14 residues. V lost 0 bases and J lost 8, with 14 bases in between. CDR1 is SGDLS and CDR2 is YYNGEE in the germline V gene. The treatment: oral pan-JAK inhibitor, 5-10 mg twice daily. The source of the sample is a study of CD8+ T cells in alopecia areata. As for the study in general: Percent of scalp involved defined treated patients' severity scores. Study-wide results and caveats: It was lesional scalp, especially alopecia totalis/universalis, that showed higher clonality than normal scalp. Patients shared TCRs less clearly than mice did, possibly for HLA-related reasons.

Sequencing templates came from extracted RNA that was reverse transcribed into cDNA. Sequencing was performed with immunoSEQ multiplex PCR; in TCRdb, only in-frame clones are kept and a portion is missing. The sample lists roughly 200,000 clones; under 60% were seen once. This sequence originates from a human donor with alopecia areata. The rearrangement joins TRBV9 to TRBJ1-2; D gene unclear. The material sequenced was CD8+ T cells sorted from blood, taken at week 24, from a patient treated with tofacitinib. This CDR3 reads CASSVAGPGGGYTF. CDR3 nucleotide sequence: TGTGCCAGCAGCGTAGCCGGACCCGGCGGAGGCTACACCTTC.